This TCR beta chain originates from a study of T-cell reconstitution after alpha-beta-depleted transplantation in children (dated by TCRdb to about 2016). Turning to the overall study: Using TCR repertoire profiling, the study followed T-cell immune reconstitution in a quantitative way in children after TCRalphabeta/CD19-depleted allogeneic hematopoietic cell transplantation.

Overall results and qualifications from the work: The apparently early alphabetaT-cell count recovery about two months after transplant was reportedly dependent on only several hundred rapidly expanded clones derived from non-depleted graft cells. In some patients, high TCRbeta diversity at day 60 was attributed to recipient T cells and intrathymic progenitors that had survived conditioning. Over the following months the frequencies of hyperexpanded clones went down, and after one year T-cell counts and TCRbeta diversity were mostly credited to newly produced T cells.

The germline V gene specifies SGHRS as CDR1 and YFSETQ as CDR2. Trimming at the junction amounts to 7 bases on V and 3 bases on J, and the germline ends lie 7 bases apart. The CDR3 contains 12 residues, cysteine and phenylalanine counted. Of all the DNA, just the CDR3 is kept, 36 bases in frame from base 1. Worth noting for this clonotype: Its antigen specificity is not known. No qualities accompany the bases; no much larger clone lies one base away.

Library generation was performed with PCR. TCRdb names Illumina HiSeq 2500 as the instrument used. TCR libraries were prepared with molecular barcoding, using unique molecular identifiers to normalize TCRbeta repertoire quantification. The public reads were run again by TCRdb, first through fastp at Q25 and then through MiXCR, and only productive beta chains were kept. Each record represents a unique CDR3 protein, reported with the most common genes and DNA among its rows. The sample table shows 540,000 or so distinct CDR3 sequences, and roughly 24% are seen once. Around an eighth of the sample rests with the top ten. The sample's treatment or condition label, in plain terms: allogeneic hematopoietic cell transplantation with graft depleted of TCRalphabeta T cells and CD19 B cells. TCRalphabeta/CD19-depleted allogeneic hematopoietic cell grafts were given to the transplant recipients, all of whom were children.

The receptor's source is a boy in the first two years of life who had a stem cell transplant for acute myeloid leukemia, so the T cells may come from the graft donor. In this chain, TRBV5-1 is recombined with TRBJ1-4, with the D gene call left open. This material consisted of PBMCs, mostly from graft donor cells, taken 360 days after TCRalphabeta/CD19-depleted stem cell transplant. The sequenced DNA: TGCGCCAGCCGTATGGCTAATGAAAAACTGTTTTTT. It encodes CASRMANEKLFF.